These T cell receptor beta chains were read from a single sample in a study of human thymus T cells. Clones were sequenced by immunoSEQ multiplex PCR, and TCRdb holds only the in-frame ones, with some missing. Here the sample spans 75,000 to 90,000 clones, just over 95% being singletons. Sequencing was carried out using thymus tissue. The receptors derive from a boy in the first two years of life with a congenital heart defect but otherwise immunologically healthy. CDR3s include the opening cysteine and the closing phenylalanine or tryptophan. A D gene is named only where the DNA matches it firmly. The listing skips clone size in some rows; elsewhere it reads once, few, many or a size class.

V gene,clone size,J gene,CDR3 length,D gene,CDR3 protein,CDR3 DNA
TRBV28,NA,TRBJ2-5,13,NA,CASSFISRDGEYF,TGTGCCAGCAGTTTTATTTCGAGAGACGGGGAGTACTTC
TRBV4-2,once,TRBJ2-5,16,TRBD1,CASSLDRGRQDETQYF,TGTGCCAGCAGCCTCGACAGGGGGAGGCAGGATGAGACCCAGTACTTC
TRBV7-3,NA,TRBJ2-1,14,NA,CASSLASSYNEQFF,TGTGCCAGCAGCCTTGCTAGCTCCTACAATGAGCAGTTCTTC
TRBV27,NA,TRBJ1-4,15,TRBD1,CASSSTARGGEKLFF,TGTGCCAGCAGTTCCACCGCCAGGGGGGGTGAAAAACTGTTTTTT
TRBV27,NA,TRBJ2-7,15,NA,CASSLGGGRAYEQYF,TGTGCCAGCAGTTTGGGGGGTGGCCGAGCCTACGAGCAGTACTTC
TRBV11-2,NA,TRBJ2-3,16,TRBD2,CASSLGAAGVPDTQYF,TGTGCCAGCAGCTTAGGGGCAGCGGGAGTCCCAGATACGCAGTATTTT
TRBV19,NA,TRBJ2-1,16,TRBD1,CASPPSGTGGHNEQFF,TGTGCCAGTCCACCCTCTGGGACAGGGGGCCACAATGAGCAGTTCTTC
TRBV15,NA,TRBJ2-3,16,NA,CATSAGLGGRTDTQYF,TGTGCCACCAGCGCGGGGCTGGGGGGCCGCACAGATACGCAGTATTTT
TRBV19,NA,TRBJ1-2,15,NA,CASSIVKEKSYGYTF,TGTGCCAGTAGTATAGTAAAGGAGAAATCCTATGGCTACACCTTC
TRBV5-1,NA,TRBJ1-3,16,NA,CASSARDTPGRNTIYF,TGCGCCAGCAGCGCGCGGGACACTCCGGGGAGAAACACCATATATTTT
TRBV10-3,NA,TRBJ2-1,16,TRBD1,CAISESGQESYNEQFF,TGTGCCATCAGTGAGTCGGGACAGGAGTCCTACAATGAGCAGTTCTTC
TRBV7-2,NA,TRBJ1-6,18,NA,CASSLVGFTGFRDSPLHF,TGTGCCAGCAGCTTAGTTGGATTTACAGGTTTTAGGGATTCACCCCTCCACTTT
TRBV25-1,NA,TRBJ2-7,14,TRBD2,CASSVNGTSYEQYF,TGTGCCAGCAGTGTCAACGGGACTAGCTACGAGCAGTACTTC
TRBV4-3,NA,TRBJ1-1,14,NA,CASSQDRGGPEAFF,TGCGCCAGCAGCCAAGACCGTGGGGGGCCTGAAGCTTTCTTT
TRBV5-4,NA,TRBJ1-1,13,NA,CASSLHMNTEAFF,TGTGCCAGCAGTTTACACATGAACACTGAAGCTTTCTTT
TRBV5-1,NA,TRBJ2-7,14,TRBD1,CASSSRTGRGEQYF,TGCGCCAGCAGCAGTAGGACAGGGCGGGGCGAGCAGTACTTC
TRBV7-9,NA,TRBJ2-7,15,NA,CASSSKQGTNYEQYF,TGTGCCAGCAGCTCAAAACAGGGTACGAACTACGAGCAGTACTTC
TRBV4-3,NA,TRBJ2-7,18,TRBD1,CASSQDDRGTGDGYEQYF,TGCGCCAGCAGCCAAGATGACAGGGGGACAGGGGACGGCTACGAGCAGTACTTC
TRBV10-2,NA,TRBJ2-1,15,TRBD2,CASSLEAGDYNEQFF,TGCGCCAGCAGCCTTGAAGCGGGAGACTACAATGAGCAGTTCTTC
TRBV7-9,NA,TRBJ2-3,13,NA,CASSLDEADTQYF,TGTGCCAGCAGCTTAGACGAGGCAGATACGCAGTATTTT
TRBV6-6,NA,TRBJ2-2,14,NA,CASSPRLQTGELFF,TGTGCCAGCAGCCCCCGACTTCAAACCGGGGAGCTGTTTTTT
TRBV10-2,NA,TRBJ1-3,18,TRBD1,CASTTYRDRDISGNTIYF,TGCGCCAGCACCACCTACCGGGACAGGGACATCTCTGGAAACACCATATATTTT
TRBV28,NA,TRBJ2-1,15,NA,CASSPGVARNNEQFF,TGTGCCAGCAGCCCCGGGGTAGCGCGTAACAATGAGCAGTTCTTC
TRBV28,NA,TRBJ1-1,13,NA,CASSLFKNTEAFF,TGTGCCAGCAGTTTATTTAAGAACACTGAAGCTTTCTTT
TRBV4-2,few,TRBJ1-2,15,NA,CASSQEGRTTYGYTF,TGTGCCAGCAGCCAAGAGGGGCGTACTACCTATGGCTACACCTTC
TRBV7-9,NA,TRBJ1-3,15,NA,CASSLGPSSGNTIYF,TGTGCCAGCAGCTTAGGGCCGAGCTCTGGAAACACCATATATTTT
TRBV10-3,NA,TRBJ1-4,18,NA,CAISESGYSRATNEKLFF,TGTGCCATCAGTGAGTCGGGGTACAGTCGGGCAACTAATGAAAAACTGTTTTTT
TRBV4-1,NA,TRBJ2-7,15,TRBD1,CASRLGTGSSYEQYF,TGCGCCAGCAGACTCGGGACAGGGAGCTCCTACGAGCAGTACTTC
TRBV19,NA,TRBJ2-1,18,TRBD2,CASSHVLGTSGRDGEQFF,TGTGCCAGTAGCCACGTATTGGGGACTAGCGGGAGGGACGGAGAGCAGTTCTTC
TRBV28,NA,TRBJ2-5,15,NA,CASSFFGGGGETQYF,TGTGCCAGCAGTTTTTTCGGCGGAGGGGGAGAGACCCAGTACTTC
TRBV5-1,once,TRBJ1-4,17,NA,CASSLHGPRVVSEKLFF,TGCGCCAGCAGCTTGCACGGGCCCCGGGTCGTTAGTGAAAAACTGTTTTTT
TRBV5-6,NA,TRBJ2-7,16,NA,CASSPLPGIDSYEQYF,TGTGCCAGCAGCCCCCTCCCAGGGATAGACTCCTACGAGCAGTACTTC
TRBV10-1,NA,TRBJ1-1,14,NA,CASSERGLNTEAFF,TGCGCCAGCAGTGAAAGGGGATTGAACACTGAAGCTTTCTTT
TRBV7-9,NA,TRBJ2-3,15,TRBD2,CASSLETSVADTQYF,TGTGCCAGCAGCTTAGAAACTAGCGTTGCAGATACGCAGTATTTT
TRBV6-5,once,TRBJ1-1,14,NA,CASGGRILNTEAFF,TGTGCCAGCGGGGGCCGGATTCTGAACACTGAAGCTTTCTTT
TRBV5-6,NA,TRBJ2-7,15,NA,CASSLYRWSQYEQYF,TGTGCCAGCAGCTTGTACCGGTGGAGTCAATACGAGCAGTACTTC
TRBV7-9,once,TRBJ1-1,15,NA,CASSLRGAVNTEAFF,TGTGCCAGCAGCTTAAGGGGGGCGGTGAACACTGAAGCTTTCTTT
TRBV27,NA,TRBJ1-4,16,TRBD1,CASSFLQGQGEEKLFF,TGTGCCAGCAGTTTCCTCCAGGGACAGGGGGAGGAAAAACTGTTTTTT
TRBV25-1,NA,TRBJ2-1,16,NA,CASSDRRKSSYNEQFF,TGTGCCAGCAGTGACCGGCGGAAGAGCTCCTACAATGAGCAGTTCTTC
TRBV6-4,NA,TRBJ2-3,14,NA,CASSERSSTDTQYF,TGTGCCAGCAGTGAACGATCTAGCACAGATACGCAGTATTTT
TRBV4-1,NA,TRBJ2-3,15,NA,CASSQVLGTADTQYF,TGCGCCAGCAGCCAAGTTCTAGGGACCGCAGATACGCAGTATTTT
TRBV6-1,NA,TRBJ2-4,15,NA,CASSGWELAKNIQYF,TGTGCCAGCAGTGGCTGGGAATTAGCCAAAAACATTCAGTACTTC
TRBV4-3,NA,TRBJ2-2,15,NA,CASSQGTANTGELFF,TGCGCCAGCAGCCAAGGAACGGCGAACACCGGGGAGCTGTTTTTT
TRBV4-3,once,TRBJ1-6,18,NA,CASSPARIGTPEGSPLHF,TGCGCCAGCAGCCCGGCTCGAATCGGGACACCGGAGGGTTCACCCCTCCACTTT
TRBV6-5,NA,TRBJ1-6,16,TRBD1,CASSCPSGTGDSPLHF,TGTGCCAGCAGTTGCCCATCCGGGACAGGGGATTCACCCCTCCACTTT
TRBV5-1,NA,TRBJ1-1,13,NA,CASSLAEQGRAFF,TGCGCCAGCAGCTTGGCGGAGCAGGGTCGAGCTTTCTTT
TRBV11-2,NA,TRBJ2-1,15,NA,CASSLTIAGYNEQFF,TGTGCCAGCAGCTTAACCATTGCGGGTTACAATGAGCAGTTCTTC
TRBV7-8,NA,TRBJ1-1,18,TRBD1,CASSSRGPSGTGDTEAFF,TGTGCCAGCAGCTCCCGGGGGCCGTCCGGGACAGGGGACACTGAAGCTTTCTTT